A single sample is the source of the 14 T cell receptor beta chains below, sequenced in a study of shared clonotypes between healthy human individuals. Using immunoSEQ multiplex PCR, the repertoire was profiled, and TCRdb retains in-frame clones only, with some absent. The sample lists about 2.1 million clones; 85% to 95% were seen once. Positive CCR7 selection of CD45RO-negative cells yielded the naive CD8 cells, and terminally differentiated effector memory CD45RA+ cells were excluded. The sequenced sample consisted of naive CD8+ T cells from PBMCs. The origin of the receptors is a man aged 18 to 29 in good health. Some clones in this sample may be carry-over from other donors' samples.

Concerning this clone: At the DNA level, this CDR3 is encoded by other sequences in the same sample as well. The rearrangement uses TRBV6-5 and TRBJ1-1; D is perhaps TRBD1 (6 bases). CDR1 is MNHEY and CDR2 is SVGAGI in the germline V gene. The germline V and J ends were trimmed by 0 bases and 4 bases, with 9 bases remaining between them. The CDR3 covers 14 residues. The CDR3: CASSYSSRGTEAFF. CDR3 nucleotide sequence: TGTGCCAGCAGTTACTCGAGCAGGGGCACTGAAGCTTTCTTT.

The chain employs TRBV27 and TRBJ1-4; possibly TRBD1 for D (5 bases). The CDR3 sequence is 14 residues long. From germline, CDR1 is MNHEY and CDR2 SMNVEV (reference sequence). Trimming shortened V by 0 bases and J by 8 bases, and 10 bases separated the two germline ends. The CDR3 spells CASSLSRGTEKLFF. In nucleotides, the CDR3 is TGTGCCAGCAGTTTATCCCGGGGGACGGAAAAACTGTTTTTT.

Notes on this clone: This same CDR3 is encoded by further DNA sequences in the sample. The genes are TRBV9 and TRBJ2-7; 13 bases fit TRBD2. Trimming at V came to 4 bases and at J to 4 bases, leaving 5 bases not matched to a gene. Germline V gives CDR1 SGDLS, CDR2 YYNGEE. CDR3 length equals 15 residues. The CDR3 is CASSSGLAGAYEQYF. CDR3 sequence (DNA): TGTGCCAGCAGCTCCGGACTAGCGGGAGCATACGAGCAGTACTTC.

This chain connects TRBV4-2 to TRBJ2-2; D is ambiguous. Trimming took off 4 bases at V and 4 bases at J, with 10 bases between the two ends. CDR1 and CDR2 (germline): LGHNA, YNFKEQ. This CDR3 is built from 14 residues. CDR3 sequence (DNA): TGTGCCAGCAGCCTGGAGACTGGCACCGGGGAGCTGTTTTTT. Translated: CASSLETGTGELFF.

The genes are TRBV30 and TRBJ1-2, with D maybe TRBD1 (6 bases). V dropped 0 bases and J dropped 4 bases, with 15 bases sitting between them. The CDR3 spans 15 residues. From germline, CDR1 is GTSNPN and CDR2 SVGIG (reference sequence). The CDR3 spells CAWSVHQGTGYGYTF. CDR3 DNA sequence: TGTGCCTGGAGTGTACACCAGGGGACGGGCTATGGCTACACCTTC. Full variable domain (rest looked up from reference TRBV30 and TRBJ1-2): SQTIHQWPATLVQPVGSPLSLECTVEGTSNPNLYWYRQAAGRGLQLLFYSVGIGQISSEVPQNLSASRPQDRQFILSSKKLLLSDSGFYLCAWSVHQGTGYGYTFGSGTRLTVV.

On this clone itself: In the same sample, other DNA sequences code for this CDR3. The chain links TRBV9 to TRBJ1-1; D unclear. The ends were cut back, 1 base at V and 0 bases at J, with 7 bases in the middle. Germline V lookup: CDR1 SGDLS, CDR2 YYNGEE. The CDR3 loop spans 14 amino acids. DNA of the CDR3: TGTGCCAGCAGCGTATCCTCCCTGAACACTGAAGCTTTCTTT. Its protein product is CASSVSSLNTEAFF.

The chain combines TRBV19 with TRBJ1-5; D is possibly TRBD1 (5 bases). Looked up from germline, CDR1 is LNHDA and CDR2 is SQIVND (reference sequence). Trimming took off 3 bases at V and 6 bases at J, with 15 bases between the two ends. This CDR3 region has 15 residues. The CDR3 sequence: CASSIWGSGGQPQHF. In DNA form, the CDR3 reads TGTGCCAGTAGTATTTGGGGCTCGGGGGGTCAGCCCCAGCATTTT.

In the case of this clone: This sample includes further DNA sequences coding for the same CDR3. The chain carries TRBV2 and TRBJ2-5; 7 bases line up with TRBD2. With 6 bases clipped from V and 1 base from J, the junction kept 2 bases outside the gene matches. The germline V gene has CDR1 SNHLY and CDR2 FYNNEI. This CDR3 has 13 residues. The CDR3 loop is CASRGGSQETQYF. CDR3 nucleotide sequence: TGTGCCAGCAGGGGGGGGAGCCAAGAGACCCAGTACTTC.

This chain links TRBV14 with TRBJ2-7; TRBD2 aligns across 8 bases. The CDR3 is 14 residues long. V lost 6 bases to trimming and J lost 5 bases; unmatched junction nucleotides: 9. The germline gives CDR1 SGHDN, CDR2 FVKESK. CDR3 sequence reads: CASSLGLASHEQYF. The CDR3 bases are TGTGCCAGCAGTCTCGGACTAGCCTCTCACGAGCAGTACTTC.

This clone occurred a few times. The chain joins TRBV28 to TRBJ1-5; 7 bases line up with TRBD1. This CDR3 has 16 amino acids. Trimming cost V 3 bases and J 2 bases; bases outside gene matches: 7. Germline lookup yields CDR1 MDHEN and CDR2 SYDVKM. The CDR3 sequence: CASSFLQGWGNQPQHF. CDR3 DNA sequence: TGTGCCAGCAGTTTCCTACAGGGGTGGGGCAATCAGCCCCAGCATTTT.

The V call is TRBV28, the J call TRBJ1-2, with D possibly being TRBD1 (6 bases). The germline V gene has CDR1 MDHEN and CDR2 SYDVKM. V shed 5 bases and J shed 0 bases, with 16 bases lying between them. This CDR3 is 16 amino acids long. The CDR3 region has the DNA TGTGCCAGCAGTCTTCTCATGGGGGGGCCTAACTATGGCTACACCTTC. This gives the protein CASSLLMGGPNYGYTF.

This clone occurred once. The chain carries TRBV28 and TRBJ2-5, with D possibly TRBD1 on 5 matching bases. Per germline, CDR1 MDHEN and CDR2 SYDVKM. Trimming shortened V by 5 bases and J by 0 bases, and 10 bases separated the two germline ends. The length of the CDR3 is 14 residues. This CDR3 is CASSRTGDQETQYF. For the CDR3, the DNA is TGTGCCAGCAGTCGAACAGGAGACCAAGAGACCCAGTACTTC.

This clone was observed a single time. The chain uses TRBV19 and TRBJ1-1; TRBD1 is a possible D gene (5 bases). Germline V CDR1 and CDR2: LNHDA, SQIVND (reference sequence). Trimming stripped 4 bases from V and 3 bases from J, with 18 bases between. The CDR3 totals 16 residues. Here the CDR3 reads CASSKGRVDGDTEAFF. The CDR3 nucleotides are TGTGCCAGTAGTAAAGGCAGGGTGGACGGGGACACTGAAGCTTTCTTT.

This chain's CDR3 is CASSLDRQGSTDTQYF. In DNA form, the CDR3 reads TGTGCCAGCAGCTTAGACCGACAGGGTTCCACAGATACGCAGTATTTT. This chain links TRBV5-6 with TRBJ2-3; the match to TRBD1 covers 7 bases. The length of the CDR3 is 16 residues. CDR1 SGHDT and CDR2 YYEEEE come from the germline V gene. The ends lost 2 bases at V and 2 bases at J; junction bases unmatched: 8.